This T cell receptor beta chain was found in a study of vaccination and CD4 T cells after COVID-19 (dated by TCRdb to 2021 to 2024). Looking at the study overall: SARS-CoV-2 positivity had been established in the convalescent patients by nasal swab PCR, and mild disease was recorded in eight to ten of these patients and severe disease in one. In approximately eleven COVID-19 convalescent patients and 4 infection-naive healthy vaccine recipients, the spike-specific CD4+ TCR repertoire before mRNA vaccination was compared with the repertoire after mRNA vaccination. Post-COVID blood samples were collected from convalescent patients a median of around 100 days after diagnosis, with a range of about 35 to 180 days. In the convalescent cohort there were six males and four females, among whom were two Hispanic individuals, seven Caucasians, two Asians and one multiracial person. Two doses of either the Pfizer-BioNTech BNT162b2 vaccine (n=8) or the Moderna mRNA-1273 vaccine (n=2) were administered to participants. Culture stimuli were overlapping spike peptide pools from SARS-CoV-2 and from the common cold coronaviruses HCoV-NL63, HCoV-OC43 and HCoV-229E. Control cultures used a CEFX viral epitope pool as positive control, an HIV-1 Nef peptide pool as negative control, or no peptide. Post-vaccine blood samples were taken a median of 72 days after the second vaccine dose, with a range of 14 to 241 days.

The treatment or condition label of this sample denotes: roughly 10-day PBMC culture with coronavirus spike peptide pools or control peptides (ViraFEST assay). The ViraFEST assay, used in the study, expanded antigen-specific T cells with peptide pools and then identified the expanded clonotypes through TCR sequencing. The positive SARS-CoV-2 PCR tests of the convalescent patients were dated from March to December 2020, before the Alpha, Beta and Delta variants emerged in the United States. Each well held more than 1.5 million PBMCs cultured in IMDM containing roughly 5% human AB serum and roughly 9.7 IU/ml IL-2, with 8 to 10 ug/ml peptide pools added. On days 3 and 7, half of the culture medium was replaced with fresh IL-2-containing medium. Once the cells had been in culture for less than 12 days, the EasySep CD4+ T cell isolation kit was used to isolate CD4+ T cells by negative selection. Ficoll-Paque Plus gradient centrifugation was used to isolate PBMCs from whole blood, and the isolated PBMCs were then either used fresh or cryopreserved at -140C. Culture conditions were generally each tested in triplicate wells.

About this clonotype itself: What this receptor recognizes is not known. Nothing much larger sits one base from this clone, and base qualities are not available.

General conclusions and limits of the study: Of the vaccine-specific clones in convalescent patients, 304 of 307, or nearly all, reacted only to SARS-CoV-2 spike and did not cross-react with common cold coronaviruses. Only a relatively small number of convalescent patients were included in the study, and early timepoints following natural infection were not analyzed. The median count of SARS-CoV-2-reactive clonotypes went up from 20 to 25 after infection to 30 to 40 after vaccination, although the change was not significant. In convalescent patients, a median around 90% of post-vaccine SARS-CoV-2-reactive clones were detected only after vaccination, and vaccine-specific priming was suggested by this finding.

The receptor library was made with PCR. DNA from cultured CD4+ T cells was subjected to TCR sequencing with the Oncomine TCR Beta short-read assay at the Johns Hopkins FTIC core. Genomic DNA was extracted from the cultured CD4+ T cells with the QIAamp micro DNA kit. Oncomine TCR Beta libraries made from cultured CD4+ T cells were pooled using unique dual indexes and sequenced on an Illumina iSeq 100. The authors' pipeline ran thus. Non-productive sequences were filtered out, and CDR3s that did not start with C, did not end with F or W, or were shorter than 7 amino acids were discarded. Antigen-specific clonotypes were identified with the MANAFEST web application by comparing peptide-stimulated wells with reference and other culture wells. To be called positive, a clone needed an FDR below 0.05, an odds ratio above 5, and a productive frequency above 0.1% in at least two of three replicate wells. Clonotypes that were significantly expanded in both SARS-CoV-2 spike wells and at least one common cold coronavirus spike condition were defined as cross-reactive. CDR3 homology was assessed with Levenshtein distances (stringdist) and unrooted phylogenetic trees (ape) in R version 3.6.1. TCRdb passed the public sequencing reads through fastp at Q25 and MiXCR, retaining productive beta sequences. CDR3 protein duplicates are merged, each entry listing the most common genes and DNA. The V and J calls here are based on TCRdb, not the publication. The sample table shows under 15,000 distinct CDR3 sequences, and 25% to 35% are seen once. 20% to 25% of the sample is held by the ten biggest clonotypes.

This clonotype was obtained from a human donor with COVID-19. Sequencing was carried out using cultured CD4+ T cells from blood.

The DNA sequence is TGTGCCAGCAGCGTCAACCAAGCGGCGGGGGGTTCCTACGAGCAGTACTTC. The resulting protein is CASSVNQAAGGSYEQYF. Recombination connected TRBV9 to TRBJ2-7, and 8 bases in between align with TRBD2. Here V drops 2 bases and J drops 1 base, and the junction holds 11 bases not matched to any gene. Spanning cysteine to phenylalanine, the CDR3 consists of 17 amino acids. The only DNA kept is the CDR3, 51 bases in frame from the first base. CDR1 and CDR2 are read off the germline V gene as SGDLS and YYNGEE.